Listed here are 9 T cell receptor beta chains from one sample, sequenced in a study of T cell repertoires in Merkel cell carcinoma. This table comes from immunoSEQ multiplex PCR, and its TCRdb copy is limited to in-frame clones, with some not included. Found here are about 14,000 clones, roughly four fifths of them singletons; the top ten hold more than 15%. The sample taken for sequencing was tumor tissue. These TCRs come from an adult with Merkel cell carcinoma.

This rearrangement joins TRBV19 to TRBJ2-7, with D possibly being TRBD1 or TRBD2 (5 bases each). The CDR3 has 14 amino acids. Trimming took 8 bases from V and 4 from J, leaving 18 bases between them. The germline V gene encodes CDR1 LNHDA and CDR2 SQIVND (reference sequence). The CDR3 protein is CASGRGEGWYEQYF. Written as DNA, the CDR3 is TGTGCCAGTGGACGGGGCGAAGGATGGTACGAGCAGTACTTC.

This chain connects TRBV6-2 or TRBV6-3 to TRBJ2-3; TRBD2 matches at 7 bases. With 0 bases clipped from V and 5 bases from J, the junction kept 11 bases outside the gene matches. This CDR3 has 17 residues. In germline, CDR1 is MNHEY, CDR2 SVGEGT. CDR3 protein: CASSYSVTSRAEDTQYF. For the CDR3, the DNA is TGTGCCAGCAGTTACTCTGTGACTAGCAGAGCAGAAGATACGCAGTATTTT.

The CDR3 is CASSEGQRPNEQYF. In DNA, the CDR3 is TGTGCCAGCAGCGAGGGACAGCGGCCCAACGAGCAGTACTTC. The V gene is TRBV9, the J gene TRBJ2-7; 7 nucleotides line up with TRBD1. The CDR3 loop spans 14 amino acids. Germline V gives CDR1 SGDLS, CDR2 YYNGEE. The junction had 8 bases not matched to a gene; V was cut back by 3 bases and J by 5 bases.

The chain links TRBV6-2 or TRBV6-3 to TRBJ1-2; D possibly corresponds to TRBD1 (5 bases). Trimming shortened V by 6 bases and J by 4 bases, and 12 bases separated the two germline ends. This CDR3 is 13 amino acids long. Germline-derived CDR1 and CDR2 are MNHEY and SVGEGT. In DNA form, the CDR3 reads TGTGCCAGCAGCTCGGGGGAGGCCTATGGCTACACCTTC. It yields the protein CASSSGEAYGYTF.

Only a few counts were recorded for this clone. J is TRBJ1-1 and V is TRBV19, with 7 bases lining up with TRBD1. V lost 3 bases and J lost 8; bases outside the gene matches: 6. This CDR3 comprises 13 residues. Germline-derived CDR1 and CDR2 are LNHDA and SQIVND (reference sequence). CDR3 residues: CASSIGGGREAFF. The DNA of the CDR3 is TGTGCCAGTAGTATTGGAGGGGGCCGCGAAGCTTTCTTT.

This clone has only a few counts. The CDR3 DNA sequence: TGTGCCAGCAGTTTTCAGGAGAACTATGGCTACACCTTC. This gives the protein CASSFQENYGYTF. The chain links TRBV27 to TRBJ1-2; D is unclear. The CDR3 sequence is 13 residues long. Trimming left V 3 bases short and J 2 bases short, with 7 bases between. Per the germline V gene, CDR1 is MNHEY and CDR2 is SMNVEV (reference sequence).

The chain combines TRBV28 with TRBJ2-7, with no clear D. Germline V gene data show CDR1 as MDHEN and CDR2 as SYDVKM. This CDR3 contains 11 residues. V lost 5 bases, J lost 6 bases, and 8 bases lay in between. CDR3 coding DNA: TGTGCCAGCAGTCCCCGGATCGAGCAGTACTTC. It encodes CASSPRIEQYF.

The chain joins TRBV4-3 to TRBJ2-5; 10 positions agree with TRBD1. CDR3 length equals 16 residues. Germline V CDR1 and CDR2: LGHNA, YSLEER. Trimming removed 0 bases from V and 6 bases from J; junction bases left unmatched: 7. CDR3 loop: CASSQDRDRGWKTQYF. The CDR3 DNA follows: TGCGCCAGCAGCCAAGATCGGGACAGGGGTTGGAAGACCCAGTACTTC.

The CDR3 region is CASSRRVNTEAFF. In DNA form, the CDR3 reads TGTGCCAGCAGCAGACGAGTGAACACTGAAGCTTTCTTT. J is TRBJ1-1 and V is TRBV4-2; no clear D gene. V lost 5 bases and J lost 0, with 7 bases in between. This CDR3 has 13 residues. CDR1 is LGHNA, CDR2 YNFKEQ, per germline.